This T cell receptor beta chain derives from a study of cytomegalovirus exposure and HLA in healthy donors. Study context: Later, an analysis reported that the 120 or so validation repertoires had used the same platform as the approximately 630 first-cohort repertoires.

The donors were in the approximately 110-subject validation cohort; that cohort was separate from the approximately 700-subject first cohort. Study-wide findings and caveats: In the 95 to 150 validation repertoires, under 95% of cluster scores exceeded 0, per a later analysis. A list of 150 or so TCR beta chains associated with cytomegalovirus was given.

The assay was immunoSEQ multiplex PCR, and TCRdb's table has in-frame clones only and misses some. The sample holds roughly 180,000 clones; about 89% are singletons and the top ten take 6.5% to 7.5%. As concerns this clone: Its target is not known.

J was trimmed by 4 bases and V by 5 bases; bases with no gene match: 4. The CDR3 loop spans 14 amino acids. In germline, CDR1 is MNHEY, CDR2 SVGAGI. The J gene is TRBJ1-2, the V gene TRBV6-5, with 10 bases identical to TRBD1. The material sequenced was PBMCs. The receptor comes from a young man in good health and CMV-seropositive. CDR3 nucleotide sequence: TGTGCCAGCAGTATGGGGACAGGGGCCTATGGCTACACCTTC. Protein sequence: CASSMGTGAYGYTF.